This T cell receptor (beta chain) was documented in a study of OX40 agonist ivuxolimab in advanced cancers. This clone was detected only once. Using immunoSEQ multiplex PCR, the repertoire was profiled, and TCRdb retains in-frame clones only, with some absent. The repertoire holds 20,000 to 25,000 clones, approximately 83% seen once, with 20% to 25% in the top ten. The TCR originated in an adult with an advanced solid tumor such as melanoma, head and neck, liver or kidney cancer. The starting material was CD4+ or CD8+ T cells sorted from blood, obtained in a trial of the OX40 agonist ivuxolimab.

CDR3: CASSEWGDSTYEQYF. The DNA of the CDR3 is TGTGCCAGCAGTGAATGGGGGGATTCCACCTACGAGCAGTACTTC. The V gene is TRBV25-1, the J gene TRBJ2-7, with a possible D match to TRBD2 (6 bases). In germline, CDR1 is MGHDK, CDR2 SYGVNS. Trimming pared 1 base from V and 2 bases from J, leaving 12 bases between. This CDR3 has 15 amino acids.